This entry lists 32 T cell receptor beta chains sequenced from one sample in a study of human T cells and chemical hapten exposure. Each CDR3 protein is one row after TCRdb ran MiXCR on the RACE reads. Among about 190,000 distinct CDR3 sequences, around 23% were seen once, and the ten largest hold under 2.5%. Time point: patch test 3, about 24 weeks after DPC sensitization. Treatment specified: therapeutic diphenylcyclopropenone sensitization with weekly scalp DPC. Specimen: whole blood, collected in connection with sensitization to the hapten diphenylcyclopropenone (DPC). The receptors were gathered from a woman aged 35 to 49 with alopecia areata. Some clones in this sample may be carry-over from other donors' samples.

Here the CDR3 DNA reads TGCAGTGCCATTAGCGGGAGGCCAAACAATGAGCAGTTCTTC. Translated, it gives CSAISGRPNNEQFF. The rearrangement links TRBV20-1 to TRBJ2-1; TRBD2 matches at 10 bases. Germline trimming cut 6 bases from V and 5 bases from J; bases unmatched to any gene: 7. The length of the CDR3 is 14 residues. Germline-derived CDR1 and CDR2 are DFQATT and SNEGSKA (reference sequence).

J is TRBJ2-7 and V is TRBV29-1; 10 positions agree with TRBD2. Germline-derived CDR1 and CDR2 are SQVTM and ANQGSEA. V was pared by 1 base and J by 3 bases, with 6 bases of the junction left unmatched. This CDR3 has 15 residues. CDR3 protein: CSVEGLAGQGYEQYF. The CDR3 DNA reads TGCAGCGTTGAAGGACTAGCGGGCCAGGGCTACGAGCAGTACTTC.

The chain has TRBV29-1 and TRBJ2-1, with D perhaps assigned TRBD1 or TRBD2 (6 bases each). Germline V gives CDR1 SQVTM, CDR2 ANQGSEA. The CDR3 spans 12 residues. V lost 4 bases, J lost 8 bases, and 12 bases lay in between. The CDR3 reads CSVGRGGDEQFF. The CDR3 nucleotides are TGCAGCGTTGGCAGGGGAGGCGATGAGCAGTTCTTC.

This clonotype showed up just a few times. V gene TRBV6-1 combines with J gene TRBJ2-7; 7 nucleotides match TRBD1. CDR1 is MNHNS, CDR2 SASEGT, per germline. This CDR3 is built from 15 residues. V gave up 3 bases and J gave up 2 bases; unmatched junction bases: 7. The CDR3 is CASSDPGQMPYEQYF. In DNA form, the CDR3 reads TGTGCCAGCAGTGACCCGGGACAGATGCCCTACGAGCAGTACTTC.

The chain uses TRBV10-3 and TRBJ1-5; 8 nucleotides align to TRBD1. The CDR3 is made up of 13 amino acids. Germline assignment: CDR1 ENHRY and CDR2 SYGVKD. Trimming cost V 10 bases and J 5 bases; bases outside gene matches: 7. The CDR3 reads CATTDRAHQPQHF. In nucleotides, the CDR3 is TGTGCCACCACGGACAGGGCCCATCAGCCCCAGCATTTT.

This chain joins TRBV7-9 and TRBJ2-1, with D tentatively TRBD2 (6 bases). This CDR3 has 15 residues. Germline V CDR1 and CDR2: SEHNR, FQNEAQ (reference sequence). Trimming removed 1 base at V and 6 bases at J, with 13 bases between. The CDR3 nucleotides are TGTGCCAGCAGCTTAGGCGGACTATTAGCCAATGAGCAGTTCTTC. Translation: CASSLGGLLANEQFF.

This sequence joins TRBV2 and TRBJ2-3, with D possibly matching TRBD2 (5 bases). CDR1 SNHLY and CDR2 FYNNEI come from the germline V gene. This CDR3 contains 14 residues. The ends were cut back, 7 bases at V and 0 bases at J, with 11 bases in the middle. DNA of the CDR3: TGTGCCAGCACGGGCGGGTATAGCACAGATACGCAGTATTTT. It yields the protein CASTGGYSTDTQYF.

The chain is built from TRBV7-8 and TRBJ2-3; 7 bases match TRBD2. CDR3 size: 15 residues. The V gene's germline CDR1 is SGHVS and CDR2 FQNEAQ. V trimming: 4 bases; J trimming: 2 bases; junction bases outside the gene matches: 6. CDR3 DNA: TGTGCCAGCAGCTCTGTAGCGGGCATCACAGATACGCAGTATTTT. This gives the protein CASSSVAGITDTQYF. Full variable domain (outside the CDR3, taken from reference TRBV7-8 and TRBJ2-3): GAGVSQSPRYKVAKRGQDVALRCDPISGHVSLFWYQQALGQGPEFLTYFQNEAQLDKSGLPSDRFFAERPEGSVSTLKIQRTQQEDSAVYLCASSSVAGITDTQYFGPGTRLTVL.

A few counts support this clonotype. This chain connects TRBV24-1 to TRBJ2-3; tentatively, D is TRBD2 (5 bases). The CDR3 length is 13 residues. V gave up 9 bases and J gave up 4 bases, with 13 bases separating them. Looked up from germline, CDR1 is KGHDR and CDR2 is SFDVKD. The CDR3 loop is CATRGSIPDTQYF. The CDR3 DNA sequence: TGTGCCACCCGGGGTTCGATCCCAGATACGCAGTATTTT.

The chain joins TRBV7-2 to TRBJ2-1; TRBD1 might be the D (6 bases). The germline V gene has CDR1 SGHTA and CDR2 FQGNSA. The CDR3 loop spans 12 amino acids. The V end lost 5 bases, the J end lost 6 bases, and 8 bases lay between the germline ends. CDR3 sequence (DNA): TGTGCCAGCAGCAGGACAGCCAATGAGCAGTTCTTC. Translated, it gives CASSRTANEQFF.

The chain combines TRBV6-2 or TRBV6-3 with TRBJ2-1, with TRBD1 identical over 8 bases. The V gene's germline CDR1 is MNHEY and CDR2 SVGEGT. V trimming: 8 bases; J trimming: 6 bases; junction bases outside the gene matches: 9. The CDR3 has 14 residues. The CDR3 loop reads CASWETGVFNEQFF. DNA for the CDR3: TGTGCCAGCTGGGAGACAGGGGTCTTCAATGAGCAGTTCTTC.

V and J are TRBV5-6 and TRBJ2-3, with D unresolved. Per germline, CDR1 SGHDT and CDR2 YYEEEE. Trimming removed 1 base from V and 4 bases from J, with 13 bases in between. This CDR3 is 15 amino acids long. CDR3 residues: CASSLTEARADTQYF. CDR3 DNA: TGTGCCAGCAGCTTGACTGAAGCCCGCGCAGATACGCAGTATTTT.

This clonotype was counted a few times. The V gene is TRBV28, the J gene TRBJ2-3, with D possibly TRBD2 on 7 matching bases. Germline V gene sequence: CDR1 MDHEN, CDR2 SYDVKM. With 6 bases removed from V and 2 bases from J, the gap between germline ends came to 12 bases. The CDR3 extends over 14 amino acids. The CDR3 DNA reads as TGTGCCAGCAGATCGGGGGGCTCCACAGATACGCAGTATTTT. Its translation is CASRSGGSTDTQYF.

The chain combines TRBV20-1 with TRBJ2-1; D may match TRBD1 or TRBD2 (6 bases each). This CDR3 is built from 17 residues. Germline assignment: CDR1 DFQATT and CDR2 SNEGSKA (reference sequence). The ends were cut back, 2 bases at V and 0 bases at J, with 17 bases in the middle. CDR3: CSARPSRGVSSYNEQFF. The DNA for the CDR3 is TGCAGTGCTAGACCCTCAAGGGGGGTGAGCTCCTACAATGAGCAGTTCTTC.

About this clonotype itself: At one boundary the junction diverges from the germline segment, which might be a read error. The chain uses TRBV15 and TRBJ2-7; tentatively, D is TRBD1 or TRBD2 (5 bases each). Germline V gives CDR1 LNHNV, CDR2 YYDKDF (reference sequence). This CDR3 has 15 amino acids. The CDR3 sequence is CATSRDRAGSYEQYF. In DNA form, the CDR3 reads TGTGCCACCAGCAGAGATCGGGCAGGGAGTTACGAGCAGTACTTT.

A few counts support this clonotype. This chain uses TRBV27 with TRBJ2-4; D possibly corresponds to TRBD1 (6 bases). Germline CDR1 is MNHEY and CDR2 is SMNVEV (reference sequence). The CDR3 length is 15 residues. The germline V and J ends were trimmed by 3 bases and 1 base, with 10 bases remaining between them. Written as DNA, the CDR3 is TGTGCCAGCAGTTTGGACAGTACGGCCAAAAACATTCAGTACTTC. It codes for CASSLDSTAKNIQYF.

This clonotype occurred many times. The CDR3 reads CASSLGTDTQYF. For the CDR3, the DNA is TGTGCCAGCAGCTTGGGCACAGATACGCAGTATTTT. The gene calls are TRBV28 and TRBJ2-3; D not certain. V was pared by 6 bases and J by 1 base, with 5 bases between. This CDR3 has 12 residues. Germline V CDR1 and CDR2: MDHEN, SYDVKM.

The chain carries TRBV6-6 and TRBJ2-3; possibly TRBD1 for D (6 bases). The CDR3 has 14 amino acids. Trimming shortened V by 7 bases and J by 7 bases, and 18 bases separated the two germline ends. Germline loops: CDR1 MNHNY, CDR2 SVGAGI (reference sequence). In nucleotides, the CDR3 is TGTGCCAGCACCAAGACAGGTAGCACGAATACGCAGTATTTT. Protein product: CASTKTGSTNTQYF.

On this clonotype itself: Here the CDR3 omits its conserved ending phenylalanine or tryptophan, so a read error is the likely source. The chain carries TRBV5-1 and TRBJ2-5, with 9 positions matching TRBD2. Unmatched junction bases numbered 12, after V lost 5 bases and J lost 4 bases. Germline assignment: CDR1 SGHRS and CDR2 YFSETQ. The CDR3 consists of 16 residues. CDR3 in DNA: TGCGCCAGCAGACCCGGGGGAGCGGGAGGCGCAGAGACCCAGTACTTA. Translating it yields CASRPGGAGGAETQYL.

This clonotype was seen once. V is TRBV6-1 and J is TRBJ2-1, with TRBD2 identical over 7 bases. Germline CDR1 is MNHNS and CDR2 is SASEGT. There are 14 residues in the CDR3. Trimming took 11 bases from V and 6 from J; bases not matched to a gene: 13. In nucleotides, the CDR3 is TGTGCCGCACCCCAGGGACTACCAGTCAATGAGCAGTTCTTC. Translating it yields CAAPQGLPVNEQFF.

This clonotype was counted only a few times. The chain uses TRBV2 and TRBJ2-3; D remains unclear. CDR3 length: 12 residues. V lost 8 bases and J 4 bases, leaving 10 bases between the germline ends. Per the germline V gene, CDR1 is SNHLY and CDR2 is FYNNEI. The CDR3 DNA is TGTGCCAGCCAAATAAACGCAGATACGCAGTATTTT. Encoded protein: CASQINADTQYF.

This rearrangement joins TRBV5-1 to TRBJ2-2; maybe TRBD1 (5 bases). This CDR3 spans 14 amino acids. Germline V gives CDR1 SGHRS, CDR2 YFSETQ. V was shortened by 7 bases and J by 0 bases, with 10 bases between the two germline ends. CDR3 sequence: CASSQATNTGELFF. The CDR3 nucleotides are TGCGCCAGCTCACAGGCTACGAACACCGGGGAGCTGTTTTTT. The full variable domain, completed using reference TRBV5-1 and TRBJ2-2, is KAGVTQTPRYLIKTRGQQVTLSCSPISGHRSVSWYQQTPGQGLQFLFEYFSETQRNKGNFPGRFSGRQFSNSRSEMNVSTLELGDSALYLCASSQATNTGELFFGEGSRLTVL.

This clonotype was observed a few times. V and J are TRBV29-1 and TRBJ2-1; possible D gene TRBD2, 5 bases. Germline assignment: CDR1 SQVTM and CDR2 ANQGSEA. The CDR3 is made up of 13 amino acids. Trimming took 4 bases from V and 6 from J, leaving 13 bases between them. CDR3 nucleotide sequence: TGCAGCGTTGCCCTGACGGAGGCCAATGAGCAGTTCTTC. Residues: CSVALTEANEQFF.

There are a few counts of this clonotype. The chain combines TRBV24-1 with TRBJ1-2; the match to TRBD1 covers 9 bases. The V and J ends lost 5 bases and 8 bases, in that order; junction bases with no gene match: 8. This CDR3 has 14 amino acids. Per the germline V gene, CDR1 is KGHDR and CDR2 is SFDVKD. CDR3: CATSVTGGDGGYTF. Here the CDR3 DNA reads TGTGCCACCAGTGTCACAGGGGGCGATGGCGGCTACACCTTC.

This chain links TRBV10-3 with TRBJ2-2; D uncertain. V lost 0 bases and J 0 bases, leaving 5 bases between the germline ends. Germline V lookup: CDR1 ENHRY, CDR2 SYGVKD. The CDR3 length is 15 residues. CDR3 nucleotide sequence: TGTGCCATCAGTGAGTCGCCACCGAACACCGGGGAGCTGTTTTTT. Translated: CAISESPPNTGELFF.

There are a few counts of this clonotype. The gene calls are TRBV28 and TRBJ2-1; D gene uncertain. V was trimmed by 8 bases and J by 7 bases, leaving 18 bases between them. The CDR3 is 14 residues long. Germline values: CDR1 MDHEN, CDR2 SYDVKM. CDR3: CASSDAFTTNEQFF. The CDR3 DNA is TGTGCCAGCTCGGATGCGTTTACTACAAATGAGCAGTTCTTC. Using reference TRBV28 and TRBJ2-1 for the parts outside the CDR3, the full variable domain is DVKVTQSSRYLVKRTGEKVFLECVQDMDHENMFWYRQDPGLGLRLIYFSYDVKMKEKGDIPEGYSVSREKKERFSLILESASTNQTSMYLCASSDAFTTNEQFFGPGTRLTVL.

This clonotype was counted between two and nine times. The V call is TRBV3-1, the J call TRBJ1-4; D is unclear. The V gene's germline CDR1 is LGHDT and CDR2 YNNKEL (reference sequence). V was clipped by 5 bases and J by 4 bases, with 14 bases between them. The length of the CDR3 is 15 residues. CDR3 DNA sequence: TGTGCCAGCAGCAGAACGGACGGCCATAATGAAAAACTGTTTTTT. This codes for CASSRTDGHNEKLFF. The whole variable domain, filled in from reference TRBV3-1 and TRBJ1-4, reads DTAVSQTPKYLVTQMGNDKSIKCEQNLGHDTMYWYKQDSKKFLKIMFSYNNKELIINETVPNRFSPKSPDKAHLNLHINSLELGDSAVYFCASSRTDGHNEKLFFGSGTQLSVL.

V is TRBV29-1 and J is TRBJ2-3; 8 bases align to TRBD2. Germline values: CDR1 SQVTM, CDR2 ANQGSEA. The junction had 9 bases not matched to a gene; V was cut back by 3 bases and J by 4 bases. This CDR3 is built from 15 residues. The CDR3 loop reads CSVDKSGGHSDTQYF. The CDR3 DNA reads TGCAGCGTTGACAAATCGGGAGGGCACTCAGATACGCAGTATTTT.

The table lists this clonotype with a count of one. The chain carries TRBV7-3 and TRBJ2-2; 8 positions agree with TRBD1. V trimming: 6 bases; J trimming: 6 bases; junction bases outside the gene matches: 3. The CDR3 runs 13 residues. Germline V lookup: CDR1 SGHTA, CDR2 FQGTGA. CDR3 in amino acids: CASRPQGAGELFF. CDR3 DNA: TGTGCCAGCAGACCACAGGGGGCCGGGGAGCTGTTTTTT. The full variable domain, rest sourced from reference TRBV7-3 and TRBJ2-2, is GAGVSQTPSNKVTEKGKYVELRCDPISGHTALYWYRQSLGQGPEFLIYFQGTGAADDSGLPNDRFFAVRPEGSVSTLKIQRTERGDSAVYLCASRPQGAGELFFGEGSRLTVL.

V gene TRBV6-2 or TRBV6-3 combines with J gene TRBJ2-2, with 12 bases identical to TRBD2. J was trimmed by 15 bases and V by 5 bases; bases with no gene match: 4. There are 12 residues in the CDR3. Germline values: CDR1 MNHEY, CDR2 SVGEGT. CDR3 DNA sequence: TGTGCCAGCAGTCGGACTAGCGGGATGGTGTTTTTT. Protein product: CASSRTSGMVFF.

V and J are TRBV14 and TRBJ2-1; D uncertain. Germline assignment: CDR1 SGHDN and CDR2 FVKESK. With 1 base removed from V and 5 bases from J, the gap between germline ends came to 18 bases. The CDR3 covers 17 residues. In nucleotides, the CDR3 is TGTGCCAGCAGCCAAGTGGTCGGACCTAGGCCAGACAATGAGCAGTTCTTC. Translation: CASSQVVGPRPDNEQFF.

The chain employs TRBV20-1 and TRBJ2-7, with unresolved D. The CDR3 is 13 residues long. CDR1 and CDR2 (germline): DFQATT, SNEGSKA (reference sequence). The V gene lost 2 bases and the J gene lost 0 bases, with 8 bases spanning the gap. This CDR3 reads CSARPGYSYEQYF. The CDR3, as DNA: TGCAGTGCTAGACCAGGTTACTCCTACGAGCAGTACTTC.